A single sample gave rise to the 28 T cell receptor beta chains below, sequenced in a study of blood T cell repertoires in COVID-19. Here immunoSEQ multiplex PCR was the method, and the copy in TCRdb shows in-frame clones only, minus some. This table has around 250,000 clones, 86% appearing once. Sequencing used PBMCs or T cells enriched from blood (not recorded which). All receptors come from a woman aged 45-65 years who had recovered from COVID-19.

The rearrangement links TRBV9 to TRBJ1-6; weak D call: TRBD1 (5 bases). Looked up from germline, CDR1 is SGDLS and CDR2 is YYNGEE. The V end was cut by 10 bases, the J end by 5 bases, with 16 bases between. The CDR3 runs 14 residues. In DNA, the CDR3 is TGTGCCCTCATGGTGGGGGGGGATAATTCACCCCTCCACTTT. Amino acid sequence: CALMVGGDNSPLHF.

V gene TRBV28 combines with J gene TRBJ1-5, with D perhaps matching TRBD1 (6 bases). The CDR3 has 16 residues. Germline V gives CDR1 MDHEN, CDR2 SYDVKM. Trimming left V 1 base short and J 7 bases short, with 17 bases between. CDR3 residues: CASSLSVPAGVQPQHF. CDR3 DNA sequence: TGTGCCAGCAGTTTATCTGTCCCGGCAGGGGTCCAGCCCCAGCATTTT. The full variable domain, its missing parts supplied by reference TRBV28 and TRBJ1-5, is DVKVTQSSRYLVKRTGEKVFLECVQDMDHENMFWYRQDPGLGLRLIYFSYDVKMKEKGDIPEGYSVSREKKERFSLILESASTNQTSMYLCASSLSVPAGVQPQHFGDGTRLSIL.

The chain couples TRBV11-3 to TRBJ2-3; D ambiguous. The length of the CDR3 is 14 residues. V was shortened by 5 bases and J by 0 bases, with 9 bases between the two germline ends. In germline, CDR1 is SGHNT, CDR2 YENEEA. The CDR3 DNA follows: TGTGCCAGCAGCCCCCGGTGGAGCACAGATACGCAGTATTTT. It yields the protein CASSPRWSTDTQYF.

The chain employs TRBV4-3 and TRBJ1-2; unclear D gene. The CDR3 extends over 13 amino acids. Germline V CDR1 and CDR2: LGHNA, YSLEER. Trimming pared 1 base from V and 4 bases from J, leaving 7 bases between. CDR3 sequence: CASSQVGVYGYTF. As DNA, the CDR3 is TGCGCCAGCAGCCAAGTCGGGGTCTATGGCTACACCTTC.

As to this clone: At one end the junction does not follow the germline gene, possibly because of a read error. The CDR3 DNA follows: TGTGCCTGGAGTGGGGGGCCAGGAAAGAAAAGATCTTTT. As protein: CAWSGGPGKKRSF. The chain recombines TRBV30 with TRBJ1-4; TRBD1 might be the D (6 bases). This CDR3 contains 13 residues. CDR1 and CDR2 from the germline V gene are GTSNPN and SVGIG (reference sequence).

The CDR3 reads CASSEARQGVQYF. In DNA, the CDR3 is TGTGCCAGCAGTGAGGCGCGACAGGGAGTGCAGTACTTC. The chain employs TRBV6-1 and TRBJ2-7; 7 bases are a match to TRBD1. The CDR3 spans 13 residues. J lost 9 bases, V lost 3 bases, and 8 bases had no gene match. From germline, CDR1 is MNHNS and CDR2 SASEGT.

This chain joins TRBV2 and TRBJ1-5; D may be TRBD1 (6 bases). The CDR3 is 15 residues long. The ends were cut back, 3 bases at V and 1 base at J, with 10 bases in the middle. Germline V gene sequence: CDR1 SNHLY, CDR2 FYNNEI. The CDR3 spells CASSDGGLSNQPQHF. CDR3 bases: TGTGCCAGCAGTGACGGGGGGCTGAGCAATCAGCCCCAGCATTTT.

The chain has TRBV11-2 and TRBJ2-1; tentatively, D is TRBD2 (6 bases). Trimming removed 3 bases from V and 14 bases from J, with 14 bases in between. The CDR3 sequence is 12 residues long. CDR1 SGHAT and CDR2 FQNNGV come from the germline V gene. The CDR3 region has the DNA TGTGCCAGCAGCTTCCCCGGGACTCTGGAGTTCTTC. It specifies CASSFPGTLEFF.

This rearrangement joins TRBV7-9 to TRBJ2-7, with 12 bases identical to TRBD1. The length of the CDR3 is 15 residues. After removal of 3 bases from V and 3 bases from J, the junction contained 3 bases not matched to a gene. Germline lookup yields CDR1 SEHNR and CDR2 FQNEAQ (reference sequence). The chain's CDR3 is CASSLGTGGVYEQYF. The CDR3 DNA is TGTGCCAGCAGCTTGGGGACAGGGGGCGTCTACGAGCAGTACTTC. The whole variable domain, filled in from reference TRBV7-9 and TRBJ2-7, reads DTGVSQNPRHKITKRGQNVTFRCDPISEHNRLYWYRQTLGQGPEFLTYFQNEAQLEKSRLLSDRFSAERPKGSFSTLEIQRTEQGDSAMYLCASSLGTGGVYEQYFGPGTRLTVT.

J is TRBJ1-6 and V is TRBV5-1, with TRBD1 matching 10 bases. Germline V CDR1 and CDR2: SGHRS, YFSETQ. The junction had 11 bases not matched to a gene; V was cut back by 4 bases and J by 7 bases. The length of the CDR3 is 17 residues. Here the CDR3 DNA reads TGCGCCAGCAGCGGATCGACAGGGGGCTGGAGGAATTCACCCCTCCACTTT. Protein product: CASSGSTGGWRNSPLHF.

The chain employs TRBV30 and TRBJ1-2, with TRBD1 identical over 10 bases. Germline V gives CDR1 GTSNPN, CDR2 SVGIG (reference sequence). The CDR3 has 17 amino acids. V trimming: 1 base; J trimming: 6 bases; junction bases outside the gene matches: 14. The CDR3 region has the DNA TGTGCCTGGAGTGGACGGAGGACAGGGGGTAATGTGGATGGCTACACCTTC. It specifies CAWSGRRTGGNVDGYTF.

V gene TRBV7-6 combines with J gene TRBJ1-1; D remains unclear. This CDR3 spans 14 amino acids. The V and J ends lost 3 bases and 6 bases respectively, with 14 bases between them. Germline V CDR1 and CDR2: SGHVS, FNYEAQ. The CDR3: CASSFPAPEAEAFF. CDR3 nucleotide sequence: TGTGCCAGCAGCTTCCCGGCCCCTGAGGCTGAAGCTTTCTTT. Full variable domain (missing parts from reference TRBV7-6 and TRBJ1-1): GAGVSQSPRYKVTKRGQDVALRCDPISGHVSLYWYRQALGQGPEFLTYFNYEAQQDKSGLPNDRFSAERPEGSISTLTIQRTEQRDSAMYRCASSFPAPEAEAFFGQGTRLTVV.

The V and J genes are TRBV18 and TRBJ1-5; 7 bases map to TRBD1. The trim removed 3 bases at V and 2 bases at J, leaving 4 bases unmatched. The CDR3 loop spans 15 amino acids. Germline-derived CDR1 and CDR2 are KGHSH and LQKENI. The CDR3 DNA reads as TGTGCCAGCTCACCCCGACAGGGCGGCAATCAGCCCCAGCATTTT. This codes for CASSPRQGGNQPQHF.

The rearrangement uses TRBV24-1 and TRBJ1-5; 12 bases match TRBD1. V gave up 2 bases and J gave up 4 bases; unmatched junction bases: 11. The CDR3 covers 19 residues. Germline CDR1 reads KGHDR; CDR2 reads SFDVKD. The CDR3 DNA reads as TGTGCCACCAGTGATTCCGGGACAGGGGGCATCGGTGGGAATCAGCCCCAGCATTTT. Its translation is CATSDSGTGGIGGNQPQHF.

This clone was seen a handful of times. V is TRBV4-1 and J is TRBJ1-5, with D uncertain. V gave up 1 base and J gave up 2 bases, with 6 bases separating them. CDR3 length equals 14 residues. Germline-derived CDR1 and CDR2 are MGHRA and YSYEKL. As DNA, the CDR3 is TGCGCCAGCAGCCAAGGTGTAGGCAATCAGCCCCAGCATTTT. This codes for CASSQGVGNQPQHF.

The CDR3 region has the DNA TGTGCCAGCAGCGAGGGGGGACTAGCGGGAGTCCAAGAGACCCAGTACTTC. Its translation: CASSEGGLAGVQETQYF. The chain employs TRBV9 and TRBJ2-5, with 14 bases that match TRBD2. The CDR3 runs 17 residues. V lost 3 bases, J lost 1 base, and 5 bases stayed unmatched. Germline CDR1 and CDR2: SGDLS and YYNGEE.

The CDR3 DNA reads as TGTGCCAGCAGCCGATCTCATGGGAGCGGGACCGTGACCCCCTACAATGAGCAGTTCTTC. Translating gives CASSRSHGSGTVTPYNEQFF. V and J are TRBV4-2 and TRBJ2-1, with 7 bases lining up with TRBD2. CDR3 length: 20 residues. The V gene end was trimmed by 4 bases and the J gene end by 2 bases; junction bases not matched to a gene: 20. Germline V lookup: CDR1 LGHNA, CDR2 YNFKEQ.

The V call is TRBV5-1, the J call TRBJ2-2, with a possible D match to TRBD1 (5 bases). The CDR3 contains 13 residues. V gave up 2 bases and J gave up 3 bases, with 5 bases separating them. Germline CDR1 SGHRS, CDR2 YFSETQ. CDR3 protein: CASSFRDTGELFF. As DNA, the CDR3 is TGCGCCAGCAGCTTCAGGGACACCGGGGAGCTGTTTTTT. The full variable domain, rest sourced from reference TRBV5-1 and TRBJ2-2, is KAGVTQTPRYLIKTRGQQVTLSCSPISGHRSVSWYQQTPGQGLQFLFEYFSETQRNKGNFPGRFSGRQFSNSRSEMNVSTLELGDSALYLCASSFRDTGELFFGEGSRLTVL.

This chain joins TRBV9 and TRBJ1-1; no clear D. Trimming took 4 bases from V and 0 from J, leaving 16 bases between them. The CDR3 consists of 16 residues. Germline lookup yields CDR1 SGDLS and CDR2 YYNGEE. The DNA for the CDR3 is TGTGCCAGCAGCCAGCCTCTGGAGGGTATGAACACTGAAGCTTTCTTT. Amino acid sequence: CASSQPLEGMNTEAFF.

J is TRBJ1-2 and V is TRBV24-1; the D gene is possibly TRBD1 (6 bases). Trimming cost V 4 bases and J 8 bases, with 19 bases left between them. This CDR3 region has 15 residues. CDR1 KGHDR and CDR2 SFDVKD come from the germline V gene. The CDR3, as DNA: TGTGCCACCAGTGAGCCGAGGGGGGGGCGACGGGGCTACACCTTC. Amino acids: CATSEPRGGRRGYTF.

V usage is TRBV5-1 and J usage is TRBJ1-3; TRBD1 matches 8 bases. CDR1 is SGHRS and CDR2 is YFSETQ in the germline V gene. This CDR3 contains 14 residues. J lost 6 bases, V lost 6 bases, and 8 bases had no gene match. The CDR3: CASKVDRGENTIYF. CDR3 nucleotide sequence: TGCGCCAGCAAGGTTGACAGGGGCGAAAACACCATATATTTT.

The chain recombines TRBV5-7 with TRBJ1-2; no definite D call. TRBV5-7 is an ORF; its function is uncertain. CDR3 length: 11 amino acids. V was shortened by 1 base and J by 7 bases, with 5 bases between the two germline ends. The CDR3 DNA sequence: TGTGCCAGCAGCTTGTACACTGGCTACACCTTC. Translated, it gives CASSLYTGYTF.

The V and J genes are TRBV27 and TRBJ1-2, with a weak D call TRBD1 (6 bases). The germline V gene has CDR1 MNHEY and CDR2 SMNVEV (reference sequence). CDR3 length: 13 amino acids. The V gene lost 7 bases and the J gene lost 6 bases, with 15 bases spanning the gap. In DNA, the CDR3 is TGTGCCAGCAAAGGGCCAGGGGCCCATGGCTACACCTTC. Encoded protein: CASKGPGAHGYTF.

This clone was counted a single time. The chain recombines TRBV18 with TRBJ2-5; D is uncertain. V was shortened by 2 bases and J by 5 bases, with 21 bases between the two germline ends. CDR3 length: 17 residues. Germline CDR1 and CDR2: KGHSH and LQKENI. CDR3 in DNA: TGTGCCAGCTCACCAATAAACCTAATGTCGGTGGAGGAGACCCAGTACTTC. Translation gives CASSPINLMSVEETQYF.

The rearrangement joins TRBV11-1 to TRBJ2-7, with D possibly matching TRBD1 (6 bases). Germline V CDR1 and CDR2: SGHAT, FQDESV (reference sequence). The CDR3 is 13 residues long. Between the trimmed V and J ends, which lost 1 base and 3 bases, there was a span of 7 bases. CDR3 loop: CASSLVDSYEQYF. CDR3 nucleotides: TGTGCCAGCAGCTTAGTGGACAGCTACGAGCAGTACTTC.

The chain is built from TRBV9 and TRBJ1-4; perhaps TRBD1 as D (5 bases). CDR1 and CDR2 (germline): SGDLS, YYNGEE. CDR3 length: 15 residues. V lost 7 bases to trimming and J lost 4 bases, with 17 bases between them. CDR3 DNA sequence: TGTGCCAGCTCAGTGGGGGGGAGAAATAATGAAAAACTGTTTTTT. Amino acids: CASSVGGRNNEKLFF.

This chain uses TRBV4-3 with TRBJ1-2, with D unresolved. This CDR3 has 16 residues. The germline V gene encodes CDR1 LGHNA and CDR2 YSLEER. V was shortened by 2 bases and J by 0 bases, with 13 bases between the two germline ends. The CDR3: CASSQYGKGANYGYTF. The DNA for the CDR3 is TGCGCCAGCAGCCAATACGGAAAAGGAGCTAACTATGGCTACACCTTC.

The V and J genes are TRBV18 and TRBJ1-2; possible D gene TRBD1, 6 bases. V was pared by 3 bases and J by 8 bases, with 22 bases between. Germline CDR1 is KGHSH and CDR2 is LQKENI. The CDR3 runs 16 residues. The CDR3 DNA reads as TGTGCCAGCTCACCCGCCAGGACAGCCTTATCTATGGGCTACACCTTC. Residues: CASSPARTALSMGYTF.